These 14 T cell receptor beta chains were sequenced from one sample in a study of CD8+ T cells in alopecia areata. In each case, RNA was isolated and then reverse transcribed into cDNA as the sequencing template. This table comes from immunoSEQ multiplex PCR, and its TCRdb copy is limited to in-frame clones, with some not included. The data hold some 100,000 clones, with 55% to 75% observed a single time. This sample's treatment: oral pan-JAK inhibitor, 5-10 mg twice daily. Sample: CD8+ T cells sorted from blood, taken at approximately week 55, from a patient treated with tofacitinib. These receptors all stem from a human donor with alopecia areata.

V gene TRBV30 combines with J gene TRBJ2-3; the D gene is possibly TRBD1 (5 bases). Germline lookup yields CDR1 GTSNPN and CDR2 SVGIG (reference sequence). The CDR3 length is 13 residues. The V and J ends lost 8 bases and 5 bases respectively, with 17 bases between them. CDR3 protein: CARLSRVEDTQYF. The CDR3 region has the DNA TGTGCCCGCCTGTCCAGGGTCGAAGATACGCAGTATTTT.

This sequence joins TRBV10-3 and TRBJ2-6; the D gene is possibly TRBD2 (5 bases). Germline CDR1 is ENHRY and CDR2 is SYGVKD. Trimming removed 2 bases from V and 0 bases from J, with 14 bases in between. CDR3 length: 18 amino acids. The CDR3 reads CAISENPPGSSGANVLTF. The CDR3 DNA follows: TGTGCCATCAGTGAGAATCCGCCGGGGAGCTCTGGGGCCAACGTCCTGACTTTC.

The V and J genes are TRBV30 and TRBJ2-1; D gene ambiguous. There are 12 residues in the CDR3. Germline V gene lookup returns CDR1 GTSNPN and CDR2 SVGIG (reference sequence). V dropped 0 bases and J dropped 8 bases, with 8 bases sitting between them. CDR3 in DNA: TGTGCCTGGAGTGTATCGGGCTATGAGCAGTTCTTC. It encodes CAWSVSGYEQFF. The full variable domain, its missing parts supplied by reference TRBV30 and TRBJ2-1, is SQTIHQWPATLVQPVGSPLSLECTVEGTSNPNLYWYRQAAGRGLQLLFYSVGIGQISSEVPQNLSASRPQDRQFILSSKKLLLSDSGFYLCAWSVSGYEQFFGPGTRLTVL.

This clone turned up a few times. V gene TRBV5-1 combines with J gene TRBJ2-7; D unclear. The V gene lost 3 bases and the J gene lost 0 bases, with 10 bases spanning the gap. Germline assignment: CDR1 SGHRS and CDR2 YFSETQ. The CDR3 length is 14 residues. The CDR3 region is CASSSFLSSYEQYF. CDR3 nucleotide sequence: TGCGCCAGCAGCTCCTTCTTGAGCTCCTACGAGCAGTACTTC.

The chain couples TRBV6-1 to TRBJ2-7; the match to TRBD2 covers 8 bases. Germline trimming cut 4 bases from V and 7 bases from J; bases unmatched to any gene: 9. Germline V CDR1 and CDR2: MNHNS, SASEGT. The CDR3 totals 14 residues. CDR3: CASSGTLGLGEQYF. CDR3 sequence (DNA): TGTGCCAGCAGTGGGACATTGGGACTAGGGGAGCAGTACTTC.

The rearrangement joins TRBV29-1 to TRBJ1-2, with D perhaps TRBD1 (5 bases). In germline, CDR1 is SQVTM, CDR2 ANQGSEA. V was cut by 4 bases and J by 0 bases, with 12 bases left in between. There are 14 residues in the CDR3. The CDR3, as DNA: TGCAGCGTTGTTTCGGGGGAAACTAACTATGGCTACACCTTC. Amino acid sequence: CSVVSGETNYGYTF.

This chain links TRBV2 with TRBJ1-5, with 8 positions matching TRBD1. Germline CDR1 reads SNHLY; CDR2 reads FYNNEI. After removal of 8 bases from V and 5 bases from J, the junction contained 8 bases not matched to a gene. The CDR3 covers 14 residues. CDR3 sequence: CASGRAGGHQPQHF. CDR3 DNA sequence: TGTGCCAGCGGGAGGGCAGGGGGCCATCAGCCCCAGCATTTT.

This clone was picked up a small number of times. This sequence joins TRBV5-6 and TRBJ2-1; TRBD1 matches 7 bases. The CDR3 extends over 12 amino acids. Germline V lookup: CDR1 SGHDT, CDR2 YYEEEE. The trim removed 8 bases at V and 7 bases at J, leaving 6 bases unmatched. The CDR3 loop is CASHTGANEQFF. The DNA for the CDR3 is TGTGCCAGTCATACAGGGGCAAATGAGCAGTTCTTC.

This clone was counted a few times. The chain employs TRBV5-1 and TRBJ2-7, with D uncertain. This CDR3 is 13 amino acids long. Germline V lookup: CDR1 SGHRS, CDR2 YFSETQ. Between the trimmed V and J ends, which lost 0 bases and 2 bases, there was a span of 6 bases. The CDR3 DNA reads TGCGCCAGCAGCTTGGAACAGACCTACGAGCAGTACTTC. As protein: CASSLEQTYEQYF.

The genes are TRBV4-1 and TRBJ1-5; maybe TRBD1 (5 bases). Germline V gene data show CDR1 as MGHRA and CDR2 as YSYEKL. This CDR3 has 13 amino acids. The V and J ends lost 4 bases and 4 bases respectively, with 8 bases between them. CDR3 sequence reads: CASSPRGNQPQHF. The CDR3, as DNA: TGCGCCAGCAGCCCCCGGGGGAATCAGCCCCAGCATTTT.

The gene calls are TRBV10-3 and TRBJ2-7; possibly TRBD1 for D (6 bases). The CDR3 covers 12 residues. CDR1 is ENHRY and CDR2 is SYGVKD in the germline V gene. Trimming left V 6 bases short and J 3 bases short, with 9 bases between. CDR3 amino acids: CAIRGRGYEQYF. DNA of the CDR3: TGTGCCATCAGGGGCAGGGGCTACGAGCAGTACTTC.

V usage is TRBV13 and J usage is TRBJ2-7; 10 nucleotides line up with TRBD2. The CDR3 totals 16 residues. CDR1 is PRHDT and CDR2 is FYEKMQ in the germline V gene (reference sequence). Trimming took 1 base from V and 3 from J; bases not matched to a gene: 6. The CDR3 region is CASSLASGGSFYEQYF. The DNA of the CDR3 is TGTGCCAGCAGCTTAGCTAGCGGGGGATCTTTCTACGAGCAGTACTTC.

The table lists this clone with a few counts. The chain is built from TRBV25-1 and TRBJ2-5; D is unclear. V was clipped by 5 bases and J by 5 bases, with 9 bases between them. In germline, CDR1 is MGHDK, CDR2 SYGVNS. This CDR3 region has 12 residues. DNA for the CDR3: TGTGCCAGCAGTCTGGGCAGGGAGACCCAGTACTTC. It codes for CASSLGRETQYF.

This chain links TRBV2 with TRBJ2-1; 7 nucleotides match TRBD1. The V and J ends lost 7 bases and 2 bases, in that order; junction bases with no gene match: 5. Germline V gives CDR1 SNHLY, CDR2 FYNNEI. The CDR3 sequence is 14 residues long. In DNA form, the CDR3 reads TGTGCCAGCAACAGGGACAGCGCCTACAATGAGCAGTTCTTC. This gives the protein CASNRDSAYNEQFF.